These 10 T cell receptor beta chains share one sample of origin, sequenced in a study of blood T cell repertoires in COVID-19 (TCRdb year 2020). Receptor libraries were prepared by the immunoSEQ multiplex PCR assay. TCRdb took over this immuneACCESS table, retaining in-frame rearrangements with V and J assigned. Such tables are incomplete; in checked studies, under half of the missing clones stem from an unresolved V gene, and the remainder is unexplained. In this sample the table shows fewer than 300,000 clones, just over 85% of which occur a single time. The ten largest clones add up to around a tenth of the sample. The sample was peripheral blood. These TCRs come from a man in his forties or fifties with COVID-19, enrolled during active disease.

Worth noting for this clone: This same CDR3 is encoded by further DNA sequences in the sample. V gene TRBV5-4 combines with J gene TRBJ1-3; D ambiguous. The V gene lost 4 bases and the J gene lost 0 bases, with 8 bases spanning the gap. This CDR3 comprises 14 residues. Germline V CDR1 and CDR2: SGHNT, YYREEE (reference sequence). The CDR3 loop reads CASSLSGSGNTIYF. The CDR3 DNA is TGTGCCAGCAGCCTGAGTGGCTCTGGAAACACCATATATTTT.

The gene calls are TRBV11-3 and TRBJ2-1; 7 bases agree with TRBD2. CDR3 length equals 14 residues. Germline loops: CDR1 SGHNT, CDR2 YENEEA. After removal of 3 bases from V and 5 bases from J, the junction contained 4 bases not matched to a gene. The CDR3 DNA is TGTGCCAGCAGCTTCGGGACTACCAACAATGAGCAGTTCTTC. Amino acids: CASSFGTTNNEQFF.

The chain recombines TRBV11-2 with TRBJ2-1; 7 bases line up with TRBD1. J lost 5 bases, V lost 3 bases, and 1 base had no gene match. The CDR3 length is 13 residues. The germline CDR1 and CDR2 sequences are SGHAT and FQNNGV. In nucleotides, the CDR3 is TGTGCCAGCAGCTTGGGACAGAACAATGAGCAGTTCTTC. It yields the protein CASSLGQNNEQFF.

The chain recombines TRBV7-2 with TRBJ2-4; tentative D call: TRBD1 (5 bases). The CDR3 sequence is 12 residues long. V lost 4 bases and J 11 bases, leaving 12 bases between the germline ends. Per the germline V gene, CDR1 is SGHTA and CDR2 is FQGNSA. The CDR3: CASSSQGNFQYF. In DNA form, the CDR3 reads TGTGCCAGCAGCTCTCAGGGCAACTTTCAGTACTTC. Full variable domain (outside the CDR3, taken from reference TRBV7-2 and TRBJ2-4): GAGVSQSPSNKVTEKGKDVELRCDPISGHTALYWYRQSLGQGLEFLIYFQGNSAPDKSGLPSDRFSAERTGGSVSTLTIQRTQQEDSAVYLCASSSQGNFQYFGAGTRLSVL.

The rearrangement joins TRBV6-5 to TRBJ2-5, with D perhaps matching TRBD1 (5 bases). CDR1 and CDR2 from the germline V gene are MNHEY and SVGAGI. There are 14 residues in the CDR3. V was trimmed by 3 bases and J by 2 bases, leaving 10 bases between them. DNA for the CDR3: TGTGCCAGCAGTTATCAGGGCGAGCAAGAGACCCAGTACTTC. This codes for CASSYQGEQETQYF.

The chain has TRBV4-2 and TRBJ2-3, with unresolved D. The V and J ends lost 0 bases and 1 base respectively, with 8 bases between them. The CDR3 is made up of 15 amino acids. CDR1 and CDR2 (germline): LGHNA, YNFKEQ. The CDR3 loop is CASSQETPGTDTQYF. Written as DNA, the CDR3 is TGTGCCAGCAGCCAAGAGACTCCTGGCACAGATACGCAGTATTTT.

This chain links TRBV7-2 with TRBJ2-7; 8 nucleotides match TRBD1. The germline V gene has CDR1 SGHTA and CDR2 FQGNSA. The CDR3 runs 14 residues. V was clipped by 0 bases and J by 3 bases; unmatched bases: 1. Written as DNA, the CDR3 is TGTGCCAGCAGCTTAGCCGACAGGGGCTACGAGCAGTACTTC. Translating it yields CASSLADRGYEQYF.

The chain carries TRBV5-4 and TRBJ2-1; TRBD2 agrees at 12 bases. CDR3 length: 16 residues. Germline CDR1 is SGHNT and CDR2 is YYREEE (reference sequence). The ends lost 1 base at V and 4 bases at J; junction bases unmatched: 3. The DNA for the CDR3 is TGTGCCAGCAGCTTGTCTCTAGCGGGAGGGTACAATGAGCAGTTCTTC. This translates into CASSLSLAGGYNEQFF.

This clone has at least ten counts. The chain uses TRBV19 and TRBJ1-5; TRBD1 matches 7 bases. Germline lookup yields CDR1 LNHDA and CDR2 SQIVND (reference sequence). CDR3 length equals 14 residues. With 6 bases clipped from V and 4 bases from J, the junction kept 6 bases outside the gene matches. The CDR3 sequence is CASRDRRSNQPQHF. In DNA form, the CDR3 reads TGTGCCAGTAGGGACAGGAGATCAAATCAGCCCCAGCATTTT. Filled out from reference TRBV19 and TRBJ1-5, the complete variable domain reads DGGITQSPKYLFRKEGQNVTLSCEQNLNHDAMYWYRQDPGQGLRLIYYSQIVNDFQKGDIAEGYSVSREKKESFPLTVTSAQKNPTAFYLCASRDRRSNQPQHFGDGTRLSIL.

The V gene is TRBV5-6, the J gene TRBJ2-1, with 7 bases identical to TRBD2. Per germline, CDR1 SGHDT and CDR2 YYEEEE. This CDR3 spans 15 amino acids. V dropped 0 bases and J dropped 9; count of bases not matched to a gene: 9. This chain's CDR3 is CASSLGREDLVEQFF. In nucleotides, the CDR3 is TGTGCCAGCAGCTTGGGCCGGGAGGACCTTGTTGAGCAGTTCTTC.